This TCR beta chain was recovered during a study of blood T cell repertoires in COVID-19. Study information: Sites in the United States, Italy and Spain provided acute and convalescent COVID-19 samples. From T cells, B-cell-depleted T cells, or PBMCs came the material, which was cDNA or gDNA.

As processed by the authors: Nucleated cell number was recorded as an estimate derived from reference gene primer amplification. Data came from immunoSEQ multiplex PCR; TCRdb stores just in-frame clones and leaves some out. D and trimming were read from the DNA, whereas the V and J calls and clone size are those reported in that table. The sample yields around 81,000 clones, approximately 80% seen once. The CDR3 extends over 14 amino acids. CDR1 and CDR2 from the germline V gene are SQVTM and ANQGSEA. V lost 6 bases, J lost 7 bases, and 11 bases stayed unmatched. The rearrangement links TRBV29-1 to TRBJ2-3; TRBD2 aligns across 9 bases. Sequenced: peripheral blood. This sequence was found in a human donor in a cohort sampled during active COVID-19. The CDR3 region has the DNA TGCAGCGTGCCCCTAGCGGGGACCCGGAATACGCAGTATTTT. Protein product: CSVPLAGTRNTQYF.